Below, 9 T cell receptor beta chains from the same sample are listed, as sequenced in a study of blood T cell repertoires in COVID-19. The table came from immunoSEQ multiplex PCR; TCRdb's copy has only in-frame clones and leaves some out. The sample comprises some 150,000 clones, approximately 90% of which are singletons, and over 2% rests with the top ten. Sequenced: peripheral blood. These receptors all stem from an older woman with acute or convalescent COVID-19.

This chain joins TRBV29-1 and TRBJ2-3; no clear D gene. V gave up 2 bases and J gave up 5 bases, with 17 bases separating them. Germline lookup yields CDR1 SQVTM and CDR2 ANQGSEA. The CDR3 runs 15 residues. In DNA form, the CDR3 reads TGCAGCGTTGAATTGGGTTTGAGTCGACTAGATACGCAGTATTTT. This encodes CSVELGLSRLDTQYF.

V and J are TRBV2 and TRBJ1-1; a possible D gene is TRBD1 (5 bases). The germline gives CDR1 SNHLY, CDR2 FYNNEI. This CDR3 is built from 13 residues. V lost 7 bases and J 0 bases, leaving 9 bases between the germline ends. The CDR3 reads CASTRQMNTEAFF. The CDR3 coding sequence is TGTGCCAGCACCCGACAGATGAACACTGAAGCTTTCTTT.

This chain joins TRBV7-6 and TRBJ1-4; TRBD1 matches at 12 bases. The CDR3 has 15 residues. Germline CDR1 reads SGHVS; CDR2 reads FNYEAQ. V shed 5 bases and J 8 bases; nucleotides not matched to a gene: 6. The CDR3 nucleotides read TGTGCCAGCAGCACCGGGACAGGGGGCGGGGAAAAACTGTTTTTT. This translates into CASSTGTGGGEKLFF.

The chain's CDR3 is CATSDPRGPYNEQFF. The DNA of the CDR3 is TGTGCCACCAGTGACCCCAGAGGGCCCTACAATGAGCAGTTCTTC. The V gene is TRBV24-1, the J gene TRBJ2-1; tentatively, D is TRBD2 (5 bases). V dropped 4 bases and J dropped 2 bases, with 11 bases sitting between them. Per the germline V gene, CDR1 is KGHDR and CDR2 is SFDVKD. The CDR3 contains 15 residues.

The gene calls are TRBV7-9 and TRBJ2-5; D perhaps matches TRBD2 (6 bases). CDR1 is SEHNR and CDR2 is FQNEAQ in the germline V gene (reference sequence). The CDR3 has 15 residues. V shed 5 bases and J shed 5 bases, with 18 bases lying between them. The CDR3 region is CASSRHGGVGETQYF. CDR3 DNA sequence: TGTGCCAGCAGCCGGCACGGGGGAGTCGGGGAGACCCAGTACTTC. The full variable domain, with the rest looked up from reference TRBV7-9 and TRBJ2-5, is DTGVSQNPRHKITKRGQNVTFRCDPISEHNRLYWYRQTLGQGPEFLTYFQNEAQLEKSRLLSDRFSAERPKGSFSTLEIQRTEQGDSAMYLCASSRHGGVGETQYFGPGTRLLVL.

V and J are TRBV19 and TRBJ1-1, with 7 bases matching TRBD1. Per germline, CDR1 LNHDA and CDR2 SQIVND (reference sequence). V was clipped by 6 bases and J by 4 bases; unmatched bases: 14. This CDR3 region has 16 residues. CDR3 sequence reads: CASRGRTGVSGTEAFF. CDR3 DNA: TGTGCCAGTAGGGGACGGACAGGCGTCAGTGGCACTGAAGCTTTCTTT.

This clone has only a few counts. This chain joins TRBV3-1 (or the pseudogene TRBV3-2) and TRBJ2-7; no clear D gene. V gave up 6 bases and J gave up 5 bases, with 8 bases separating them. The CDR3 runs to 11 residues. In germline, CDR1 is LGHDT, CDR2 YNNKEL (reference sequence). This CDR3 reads CASRGANEQYF. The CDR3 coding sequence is TGTGCCAGCAGGGGCGCGAACGAGCAGTACTTC.

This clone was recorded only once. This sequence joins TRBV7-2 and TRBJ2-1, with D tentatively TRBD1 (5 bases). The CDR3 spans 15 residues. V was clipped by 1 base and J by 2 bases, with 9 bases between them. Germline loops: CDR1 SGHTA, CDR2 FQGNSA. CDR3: CASSLEGNAYNEQFF. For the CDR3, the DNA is TGTGCCAGCAGCTTAGAGGGGAACGCCTACAATGAGCAGTTCTTC. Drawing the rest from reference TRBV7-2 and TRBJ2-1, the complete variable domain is GAGVSQSPSNKVTEKGKDVELRCDPISGHTALYWYRQSLGQGLEFLIYFQGNSAPDKSGLPSDRFSAERTGGSVSTLTIQRTQQEDSAVYLCASSLEGNAYNEQFFGPGTRLTVL.

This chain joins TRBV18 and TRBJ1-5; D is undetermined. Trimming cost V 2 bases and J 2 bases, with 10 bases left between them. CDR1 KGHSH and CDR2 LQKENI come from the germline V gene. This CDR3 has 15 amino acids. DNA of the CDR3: TGTGCCAGCTCACCAAGGAGGGCCCGCAATCAGCCCCAGCATTTT. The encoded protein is CASSPRRARNQPQHF. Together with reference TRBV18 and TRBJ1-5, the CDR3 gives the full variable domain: NAGVMQNPRHLVRRRGQEARLRCSPMKGHSHVYWYRQLPEEGLKFMVYLQKENIIDESGMPKERFSAEFPKEGPSILRIQQVVRGDSAAYFCASSPRRARNQPQHFGDGTRLSIL.